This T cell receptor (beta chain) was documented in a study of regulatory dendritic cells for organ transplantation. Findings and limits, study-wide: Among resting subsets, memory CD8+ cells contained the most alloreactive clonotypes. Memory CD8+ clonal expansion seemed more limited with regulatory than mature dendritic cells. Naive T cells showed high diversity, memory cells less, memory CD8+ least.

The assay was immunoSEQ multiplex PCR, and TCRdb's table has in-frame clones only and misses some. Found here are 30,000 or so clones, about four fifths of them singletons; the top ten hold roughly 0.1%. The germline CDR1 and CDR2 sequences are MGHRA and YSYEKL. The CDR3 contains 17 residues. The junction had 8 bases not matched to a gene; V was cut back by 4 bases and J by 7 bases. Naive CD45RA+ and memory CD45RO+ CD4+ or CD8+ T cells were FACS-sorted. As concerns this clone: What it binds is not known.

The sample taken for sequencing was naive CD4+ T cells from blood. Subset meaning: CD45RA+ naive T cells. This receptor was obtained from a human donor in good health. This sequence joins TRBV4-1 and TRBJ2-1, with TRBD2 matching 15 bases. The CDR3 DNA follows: TGCGCCAGCAGCCGAGGACTAGCGGGGGGGCCGGGTAATGAGCAGTTCTTC. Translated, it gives CASSRGLAGGPGNEQFF.